This T cell receptor beta chain was recorded in a study of cytomegalovirus exposure and HLA in healthy donors. Study-wide results and limits: Cytomegalovirus association was listed for 170 or so TCR beta chains. By HLA locus, TCR association rates varied in a later analysis, with DRB1 showing the most and HLA-C the fewest. Cytomegalovirus status, reportedly, was diagnosed with high specificity and sensitivity by the classifier. Available immune exposure information was restricted to CMV serostatus only.

60 Vbeta and 13 Jbeta primers were used in PCR. This table comes from immunoSEQ multiplex PCR, and its TCRdb copy is limited to in-frame clones, with some not included. The repertoire holds approximately 130,000 clones, about four fifths seen once, with roughly 3% in the top ten. This clone occurred a few times. Its antigen is unknown. Sample: PBMCs. This receptor was taken from a man younger than 45 in good health and CMV-seronegative.

The CDR3: CASSSPGHPGMDGYTF. The CDR3 nucleotides read TGTGCCAGCAGTTCTCCGGGACACCCAGGAATGGATGGCTACACCTTC. The chain links TRBV28 to TRBJ1-2; possible D gene TRBD1, 6 bases. The CDR3 consists of 16 residues. Germline loops: CDR1 MDHEN, CDR2 SYDVKM. V shed 4 bases and J shed 6 bases, with 21 bases lying between them.